A selection of T cell receptor beta chains follows, all from one sample in a study of T cell responses to AZD1222 COVID-19 vaccine. Some clones are missing from TCRdb's copy, which holds only in-frame ones; the method was immunoSEQ multiplex PCR. The sample yields about 67,000 clones, roughly 84% seen once. The specimen comprised peripheral blood, sampled on day 0 of AZD1222 vaccination. These receptors were obtained from an adult in good health. CDR3s include the opening cysteine and the closing phenylalanine or tryptophan. The D gene is left open where the match is weak. Clone size is not always given. Where it is, it says once, few, many or a class for expanded clones.

D: NA; V: TRBV2; size: NA; J: TRBJ1-5; CDR3: CASRGRWDQPQHF; DNA: TGTGCCAGCAGAGGCCGATGGGATCAGCCCCAGCATTTT
D: NA; V: TRBV4-2; size: NA; J: TRBJ1-1; CDR3: CASSQETRNTEAFF; DNA: TGTGCCAGCAGCCAAGAAACGCGGAACACTGAAGCTTTCTTT
D: NA; V: TRBV7-9; size: NA; J: TRBJ2-7; CDR3: CASSLGTYEQYF; DNA: TGTGCCAGCAGCTTAGGGACCTACGAGCAGTACTTC
D: TRBD1; V: TRBV7-9; size: few; J: TRBJ1-4; CDR3: CASSQLGQGNEKLFF; DNA: TGTGCCAGCAGCCAATTGGGACAGGGTAATGAAAAACTGTTTTTT
D: TRBD2; V: TRBV28; size: once; J: TRBJ2-1; CDR3: CASSFMVLSGSNFF; DNA: TGTGCCAGCAGTTTTATGGTCCTTAGCGGGAGTAACTTCTTC
D: NA; V: TRBV2; size: NA; J: TRBJ2-3; CDR3: CASSEALIAVTQYF; DNA: TGTGCCAGCAGTGAAGCGCTTATAGCGGTGACGCAGTATTTT
D: NA; V: TRBV19; size: NA; J: TRBJ2-5; CDR3: CASSLRGSETQYF; DNA: TGTGCCAGTAGTCTCCGGGGTTCAGAGACCCAGTACTTC
D: TRBD1; V: TRBV6-5; size: NA; J: TRBJ1-1; CDR3: CASSYGTVSRDTEAFF; DNA: TGTGCCAGCAGTTACGGGACAGTCTCTCGGGACACTGAAGCTTTCTTT
D: NA; V: TRBV7-9; size: NA; J: TRBJ1-2; CDR3: CASSLAWTAGYGYTF; DNA: TGTGCCAGCAGCTTAGCGTGGACGGCAGGATATGGCTACACCTTC
D: NA; V: TRBV18; size: NA; J: TRBJ1-1; CDR3: CASSPSRGAGGISSTEAFF; DNA: TGTGCCAGCTCACCAAGTCGGGGAGCGGGAGGGATATCAAGCACTGAAGCTTTCTTT
D: NA; V: TRBV5-1; size: NA; J: TRBJ2-3; CDR3: CASSSQGERRTDTQYF; DNA: TGCGCCAGCAGCTCTCAGGGAGAGCGGCGCACAGATACGCAGTATTTT
D: NA; V: TRBV4-2; size: NA; J: TRBJ2-1; CDR3: CASSQANRDTYNEQFF; DNA: TGTGCCAGCAGCCAAGCGAATAGGGATACCTACAATGAGCAGTTCTTC
D: TRBD2; V: TRBV3-1/TRBV3-2; size: NA; J: TRBJ2-1; CDR3: CASSQVRGLAGVCNEQFF; DNA: TGTGCCAGCAGCCAAGTAAGGGGACTAGCGGGAGTTTGTAATGAGCAGTTCTTC
D: TRBD1; V: TRBV27; size: NA; J: TRBJ2-7; CDR3: CASSVTGSSYEQYF; DNA: TGTGCCAGCAGTGTGACAGGGTCCAGCTACGAGCAGTACTTC
D: TRBD2; V: TRBV29-1; size: few; J: TRBJ2-7; CDR3: CSVEGVAGRRTYEQYF; DNA: TGCAGCGTTGAAGGGGTAGCGGGTCGGAGAACCTACGAGCAGTACTTC
D: TRBD1; V: TRBV19; size: NA; J: TRBJ1-5; CDR3: CASSMKGTGRQPQHF; DNA: TGTGCCAGTAGTATGAAAGGGACAGGACGACAGCCCCAGCATTTT
D: TRBD1; V: TRBV11-2; size: NA; J: TRBJ2-2; CDR3: CASSPGQGTGELFF; DNA: TGTGCCAGCAGCCCGGGACAGGGGACCGGGGAGCTGTTTTTT
D: TRBD2; V: TRBV28; size: few; J: TRBJ2-7; CDR3: CASSLPGLAGGVEYF; DNA: TGTGCCAGCAGTTTACCCGGACTAGCGGGAGGGGTGGAGTACTTC
D: NA; V: TRBV7-9; size: NA; J: TRBJ1-1; CDR3: CASSPQAEAFF; DNA: TGTGCCAGCAGCCCGCAGGCCGAAGCTTTCTTT
D: TRBD1; V: TRBV7-6; size: few; J: TRBJ1-5; CDR3: CASSLGGTGGLMGNQPQHF; DNA: TGTGCCAGCAGCTTAGGGGGGACAGGGGGCCTTATGGGCAATCAGCCCCAGCATTTT
D: NA; V: TRBV28; size: NA; J: TRBJ2-1; CDR3: CASSLGDNEQFF; DNA: TGTGCCAGCAGTTTAGGCGACAATGAGCAGTTCTTC
D: NA; V: TRBV5-5; size: NA; J: TRBJ2-1; CDR3: CASSRGGVNEQFF; DNA: TGTGCCAGCAGCCGAGGGGGGGTCAATGAGCAGTTCTTC
D: NA; V: TRBV6-5; size: NA; J: TRBJ2-3; CDR3: CASSYSIMGTDTQYF; DNA: TGTGCCAGCAGTTACTCGATAATGGGGACAGATACGCAGTATTTT
D: TRBD1; V: TRBV9; size: NA; J: TRBJ2-1; CDR3: CASGSQAGGRSYNEQFF; DNA: TGTGCCAGCGGGTCCCAGGCAGGGGGCCGCTCCTACAATGAGCAGTTCTTC
D: NA; V: TRBV7-3; size: NA; J: TRBJ2-5; CDR3: CASSLSVPGTQYF; DNA: TGTGCCAGCAGCCTCAGTGTTCCCGGGACCCAGTACTTC
D: NA; V: TRBV18; size: NA; J: TRBJ2-5; CDR3: CASSPEGETQYF; DNA: TGTGCCAGCTCACCAGAGGGAGAGACCCAGTACTTC
D: NA; V: TRBV21-1; size: NA; J: TRBJ2-5; CDR3: CASSKASNPCQETQYF; DNA: TGTGCCAGCAGCAAAGCGAGCAACCCTTGCCAAGAGACCCAGTACTTC
D: NA; V: TRBV28; size: NA; J: TRBJ2-7; CDR3: CASSLLGLSYEQYF; DNA: TGTGCCAGCAGTTTATTGGGGTTGTCCTACGAGCAGTACTTC
D: NA; V: TRBV15; size: NA; J: TRBJ2-7; CDR3: CATSRDRPYEQYF; DNA: TGTGCCACCAGCAGAGATCGGCCTTACGAGCAGTACTTC
D: TRBD2; V: TRBV28; size: NA; J: TRBJ2-7; CDR3: CASSGGGHEQYF; DNA: TGTGCCAGCAGTGGGGGGGGACACGAGCAGTACTTC
D: NA; V: TRBV7-2; size: NA; J: TRBJ2-1; CDR3: CASSLQWGDNEQFF; DNA: TGTGCCAGCAGCTTACAGTGGGGGGATAATGAGCAGTTCTTC